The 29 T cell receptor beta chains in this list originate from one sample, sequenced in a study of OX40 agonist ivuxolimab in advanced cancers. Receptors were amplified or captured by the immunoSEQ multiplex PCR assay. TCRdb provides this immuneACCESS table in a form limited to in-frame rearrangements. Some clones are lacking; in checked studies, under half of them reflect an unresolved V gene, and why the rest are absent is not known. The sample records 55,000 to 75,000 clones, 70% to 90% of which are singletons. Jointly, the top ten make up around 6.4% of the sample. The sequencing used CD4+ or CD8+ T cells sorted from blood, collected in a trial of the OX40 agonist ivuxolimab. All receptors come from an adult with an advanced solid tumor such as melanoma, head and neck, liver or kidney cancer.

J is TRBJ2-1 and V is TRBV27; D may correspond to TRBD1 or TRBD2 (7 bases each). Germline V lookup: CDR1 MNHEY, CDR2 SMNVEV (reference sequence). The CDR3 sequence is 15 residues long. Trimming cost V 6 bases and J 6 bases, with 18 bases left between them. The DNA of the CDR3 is TGTGCCAGCAGACTCCACAGGGGAGGGGCCAATGAGCAGTTCTTC. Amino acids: CASRLHRGGANEQFF.

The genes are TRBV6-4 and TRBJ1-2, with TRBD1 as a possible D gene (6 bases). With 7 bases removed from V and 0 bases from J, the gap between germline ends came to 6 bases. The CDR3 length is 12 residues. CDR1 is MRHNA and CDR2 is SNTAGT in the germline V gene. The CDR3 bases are TGTGCCAGCACAGGGGCTAACTATGGCTACACCTTC. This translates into CASTGANYGYTF.

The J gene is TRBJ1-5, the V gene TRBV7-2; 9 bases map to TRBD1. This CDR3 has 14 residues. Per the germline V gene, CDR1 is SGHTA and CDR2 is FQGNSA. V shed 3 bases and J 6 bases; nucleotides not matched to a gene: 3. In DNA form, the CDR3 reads TGTGCCAGCAGCTTCGGGACAGGGCGTCAGCCCCAGCATTTT. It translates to CASSFGTGRQPQHF.

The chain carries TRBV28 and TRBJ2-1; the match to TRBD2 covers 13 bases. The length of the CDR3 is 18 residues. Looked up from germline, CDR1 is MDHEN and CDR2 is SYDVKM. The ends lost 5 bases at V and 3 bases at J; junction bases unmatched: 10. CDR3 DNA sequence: TGTGCCAGCAGTCGACCGACTAGCGGGGGGCCTTACTACAATGAGCAGTTCTTC. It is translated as CASSRPTSGGPYYNEQFF.

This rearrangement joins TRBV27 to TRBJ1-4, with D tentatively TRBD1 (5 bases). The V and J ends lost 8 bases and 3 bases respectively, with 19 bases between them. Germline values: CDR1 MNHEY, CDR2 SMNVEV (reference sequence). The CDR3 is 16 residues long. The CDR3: CASSNGGVGANEKLFF. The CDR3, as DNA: TGTGCCAGCTCCAATGGAGGGGTCGGGGCTAATGAAAAACTGTTTTTT.

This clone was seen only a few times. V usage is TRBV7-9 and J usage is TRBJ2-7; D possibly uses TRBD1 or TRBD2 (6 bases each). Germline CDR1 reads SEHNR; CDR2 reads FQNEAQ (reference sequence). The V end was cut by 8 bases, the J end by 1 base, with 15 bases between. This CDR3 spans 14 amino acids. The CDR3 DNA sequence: TGTGCCAGCGCTAGAGGGGGGAGTTCCTACGAGCAGTACTTC. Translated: CASARGGSSYEQYF.

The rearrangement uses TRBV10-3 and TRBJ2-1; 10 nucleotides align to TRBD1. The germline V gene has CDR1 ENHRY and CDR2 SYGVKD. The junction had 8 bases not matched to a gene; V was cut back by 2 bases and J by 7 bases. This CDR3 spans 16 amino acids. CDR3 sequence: CAISEPDRGLRNEQFF. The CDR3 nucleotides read TGTGCCATCAGTGAGCCCGACAGGGGGCTTAGGAATGAGCAGTTCTTC.

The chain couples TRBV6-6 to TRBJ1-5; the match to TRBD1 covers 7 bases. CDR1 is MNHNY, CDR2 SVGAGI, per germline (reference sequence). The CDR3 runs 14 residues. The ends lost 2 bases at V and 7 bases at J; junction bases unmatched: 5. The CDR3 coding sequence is TGTGCCAGCAGTTACGACAGGGATAGGCAGCCCCAGCATTTT. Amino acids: CASSYDRDRQPQHF.

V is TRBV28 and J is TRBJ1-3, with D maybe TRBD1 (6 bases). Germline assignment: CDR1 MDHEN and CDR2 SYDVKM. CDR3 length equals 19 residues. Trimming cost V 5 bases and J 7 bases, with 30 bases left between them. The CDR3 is CASSPSPRDIYSFKNTIYF. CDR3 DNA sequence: TGTGCCAGCAGTCCCTCCCCCCGGGACATATATTCCTTCAAGAACACCATATATTTT. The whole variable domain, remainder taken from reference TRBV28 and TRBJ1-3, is DVKVTQSSRYLVKRTGEKVFLECVQDMDHENMFWYRQDPGLGLRLIYFSYDVKMKEKGDIPEGYSVSREKKERFSLILESASTNQTSMYLCASSPSPRDIYSFKNTIYFGEGSWLTVV.

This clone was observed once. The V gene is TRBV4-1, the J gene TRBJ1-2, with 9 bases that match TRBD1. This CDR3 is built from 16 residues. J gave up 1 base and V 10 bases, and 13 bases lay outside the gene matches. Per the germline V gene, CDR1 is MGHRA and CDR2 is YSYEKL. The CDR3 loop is CATRSYRDRDNYGYTF. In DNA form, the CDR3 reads TGCGCCACCAGGTCCTACCGGGACAGGGATAACTATGGCTACACCTTC.

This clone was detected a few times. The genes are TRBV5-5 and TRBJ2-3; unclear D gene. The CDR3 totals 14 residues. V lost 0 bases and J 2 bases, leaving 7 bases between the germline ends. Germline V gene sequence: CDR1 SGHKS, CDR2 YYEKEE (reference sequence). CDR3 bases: TGTGCCAGCAGCTTGGAGGCCACCACAGATACGCAGTATTTT. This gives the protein CASSLEATTDTQYF.

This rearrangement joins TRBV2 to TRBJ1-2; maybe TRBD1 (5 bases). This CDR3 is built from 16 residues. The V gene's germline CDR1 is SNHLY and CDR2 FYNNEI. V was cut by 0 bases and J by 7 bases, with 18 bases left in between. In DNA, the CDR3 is TGTGCCAGCAGTGAAGCCCAGACGGTTCGCGGGGGTGGCTACACCTTC. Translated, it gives CASSEAQTVRGGGYTF.

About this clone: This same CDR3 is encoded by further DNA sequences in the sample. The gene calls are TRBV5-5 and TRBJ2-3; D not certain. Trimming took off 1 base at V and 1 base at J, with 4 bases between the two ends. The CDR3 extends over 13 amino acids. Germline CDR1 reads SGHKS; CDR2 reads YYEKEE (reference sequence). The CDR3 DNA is TGTGCCAGCAGCTTGTCTCGCACAGATACGCAGTATTTT. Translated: CASSLSRTDTQYF.

CDR3 loop: CASHGNWNTEAFF. CDR3 sequence (DNA): TGTGCCAGCCATGGGAACTGGAACACTGAAGCTTTCTTT. The rearrangement joins TRBV6-5 to TRBJ1-1; D not resolved. The ends were cut back, 8 bases at V and 1 base at J, with 11 bases in the middle. Germline CDR1 and CDR2: MNHEY and SVGAGI. The CDR3 extends over 13 amino acids.

The CDR3 DNA is TGCGCCAGCAGCTTGGCCGCTTCCAGGGGAACAGATACGCAGTATTTT. Translated, it gives CASSLAASRGTDTQYF. The chain couples TRBV5-1 to TRBJ2-3, with a tentative D call TRBD1 (6 bases). V dropped 0 bases and J dropped 3 bases, with 14 bases sitting between them. The germline V gene has CDR1 SGHRS and CDR2 YFSETQ. The CDR3 covers 16 residues.

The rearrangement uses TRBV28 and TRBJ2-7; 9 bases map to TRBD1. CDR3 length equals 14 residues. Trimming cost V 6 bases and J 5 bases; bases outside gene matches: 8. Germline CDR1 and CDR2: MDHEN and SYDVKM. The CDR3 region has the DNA TGTGCCAGCAGCCTGTCGGGGACAGGGAACGAGCAGTACTTC. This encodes CASSLSGTGNEQYF.

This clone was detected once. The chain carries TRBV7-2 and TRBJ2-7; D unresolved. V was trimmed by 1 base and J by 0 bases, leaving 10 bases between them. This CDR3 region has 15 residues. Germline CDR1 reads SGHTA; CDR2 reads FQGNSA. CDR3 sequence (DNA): TGTGCCAGCAGCTTAGATCTCTCTGTCTCCTACGAGCAGTACTTC. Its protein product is CASSLDLSVSYEQYF. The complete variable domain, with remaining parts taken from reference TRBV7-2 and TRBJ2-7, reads GAGVSQSPSNKVTEKGKDVELRCDPISGHTALYWYRQSLGQGLEFLIYFQGNSAPDKSGLPSDRFSAERTGGSVSTLTIQRTQQEDSAVYLCASSLDLSVSYEQYFGPGTRLTVT.

The CDR3 protein is CAISQALAGTTDTQYF. The DNA of the CDR3 is TGTGCCATCAGCCAAGCCTTAGCGGGAACCACAGATACGCAGTATTTT. V is TRBV10-3 and J is TRBJ2-3, with 8 bases aligning to TRBD2. This CDR3 has 16 amino acids. V shed 6 bases and J 2 bases; nucleotides not matched to a gene: 10. Germline CDR1 ENHRY, CDR2 SYGVKD.

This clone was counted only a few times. CDR3 nucleotides: TGCGCCAGCAGCTACAGGGGAGTCGATGAGCAGTTCTTC. It is translated as CASSYRGVDEQFF. The chain combines TRBV5-1 with TRBJ2-1, with TRBD1 matching 7 bases. Germline trimming cut 3 bases from V and 8 bases from J; bases unmatched to any gene: 5. The length of the CDR3 is 13 residues. CDR1 is SGHRS and CDR2 is YFSETQ in the germline V gene.

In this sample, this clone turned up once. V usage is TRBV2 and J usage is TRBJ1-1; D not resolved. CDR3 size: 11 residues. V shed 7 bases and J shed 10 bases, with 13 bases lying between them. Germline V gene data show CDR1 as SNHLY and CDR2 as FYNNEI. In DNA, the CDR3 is TGTGCCAGCACCGCCCGTCGGGGAGCTTTCTTT. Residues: CASTARRGAFF.

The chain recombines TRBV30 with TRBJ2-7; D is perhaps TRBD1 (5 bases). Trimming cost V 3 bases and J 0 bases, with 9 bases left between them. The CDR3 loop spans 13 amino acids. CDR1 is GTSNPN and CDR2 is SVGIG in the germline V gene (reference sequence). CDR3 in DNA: TGTGCCTGGAGCGGTGACAGCTCCTACGAGCAGTACTTC. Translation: CAWSGDSSYEQYF.

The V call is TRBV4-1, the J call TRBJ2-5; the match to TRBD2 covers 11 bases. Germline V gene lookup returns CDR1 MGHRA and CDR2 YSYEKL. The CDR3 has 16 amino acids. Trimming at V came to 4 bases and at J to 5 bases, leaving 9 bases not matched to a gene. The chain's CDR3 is CASSLRVAGGMETQYF. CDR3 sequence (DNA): TGCGCCAGCAGCCTCCGAGTAGCGGGGGGGATGGAGACCCAGTACTTC.

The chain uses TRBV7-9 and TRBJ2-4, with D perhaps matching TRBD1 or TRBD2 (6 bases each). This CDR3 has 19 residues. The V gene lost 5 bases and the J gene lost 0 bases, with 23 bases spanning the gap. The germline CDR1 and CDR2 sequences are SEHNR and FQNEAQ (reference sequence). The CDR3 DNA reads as TGTGCCAGCAGCCCCAATAACAACCAGGGGACTCTAGCCAAAAACATTCAGTACTTC. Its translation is CASSPNNNQGTLAKNIQYF.

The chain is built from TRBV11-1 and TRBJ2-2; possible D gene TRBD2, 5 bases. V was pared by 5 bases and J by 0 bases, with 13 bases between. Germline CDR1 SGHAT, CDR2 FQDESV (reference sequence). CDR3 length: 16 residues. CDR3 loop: CASSPYLSANTGELFF. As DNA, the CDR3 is TGTGCCAGCAGCCCCTACCTTAGCGCGAACACCGGGGAGCTGTTTTTT. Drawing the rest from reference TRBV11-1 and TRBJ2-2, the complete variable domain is EAEVAQSPRYKITEKSQAVAFWCDPISGHATLYWYRQILGQGPELLVQFQDESVVDDSQLPKDRFSAERLKGVDSTLKIQPAELGDSAMYLCASSPYLSANTGELFFGEGSRLTVL.

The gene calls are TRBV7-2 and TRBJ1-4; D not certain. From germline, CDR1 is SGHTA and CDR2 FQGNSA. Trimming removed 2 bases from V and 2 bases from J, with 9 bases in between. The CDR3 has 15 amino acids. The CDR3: CASSLTSVTNEKLFF. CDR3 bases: TGTGCCAGCAGCTTAACCTCGGTTACTAATGAAAAACTGTTTTTT. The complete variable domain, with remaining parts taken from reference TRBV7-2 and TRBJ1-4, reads GAGVSQSPSNKVTEKGKDVELRCDPISGHTALYWYRQSLGQGLEFLIYFQGNSAPDKSGLPSDRFSAERTGGSVSTLTIQRTQQEDSAVYLCASSLTSVTNEKLFFGSGTQLSVL.

The CDR3 region has the DNA TGTGCCAGCAGTGACGGACAGGGGGCAGATACGCAGTATTTT. It is translated as CASSDGQGADTQYF. The chain joins TRBV6-4 to TRBJ2-3; TRBD1 matches at 10 bases. The CDR3 covers 14 residues. Germline V CDR1 and CDR2: MRHNA, SNTAGT. The trim removed 2 bases at V and 4 bases at J, leaving 0 bases unmatched.

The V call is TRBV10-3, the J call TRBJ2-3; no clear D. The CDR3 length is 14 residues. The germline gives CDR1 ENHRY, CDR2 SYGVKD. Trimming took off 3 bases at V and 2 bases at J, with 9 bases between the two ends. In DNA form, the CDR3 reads TGTGCCATCAGTGAAGGCACCATCACAGATACGCAGTATTTT. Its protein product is CAISEGTITDTQYF.

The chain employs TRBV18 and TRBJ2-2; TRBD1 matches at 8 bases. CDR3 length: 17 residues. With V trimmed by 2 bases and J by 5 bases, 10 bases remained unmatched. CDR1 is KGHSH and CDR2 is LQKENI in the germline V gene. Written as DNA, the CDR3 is TGTGCCAGCTCACCAACTACATTAACAGGGGGGACCGGGGAGCTGTTTTTT. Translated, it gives CASSPTTLTGGTGELFF.

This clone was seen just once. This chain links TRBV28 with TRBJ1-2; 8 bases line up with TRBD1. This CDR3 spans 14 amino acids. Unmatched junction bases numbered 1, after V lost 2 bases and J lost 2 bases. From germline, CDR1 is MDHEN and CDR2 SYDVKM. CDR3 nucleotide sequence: TGTGCCAGCAGTTTACAGGGGGCCAACTATGGCTACACCTTC. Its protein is CASSLQGANYGYTF.